This TCR beta chain was sequenced in a study of blood T cell repertoires in COVID-19. Study-level information: PBMCs, B-cell-depleted T cells, or T cells were the source of the cDNA or gDNA that made up the material.

Germline CDR1 is LNHNV and CDR2 is YYDKDF (reference sequence). The CDR3 totals 13 residues. The V and J ends lost 0 bases and 12 bases respectively, with 9 bases between them. Repertoires were generated with immunoSEQ multiplex PCR, while TCRdb's copy carries only in-frame clones and drops some. The data hold roughly 120,000 clones, with 85% to 90% observed a single time. The receptor was isolated from a man in his 70s with active or convalescent COVID-19. Input material: peripheral blood. This chain links TRBV15 with TRBJ1-6; D is undetermined. The CDR3 DNA is TGTGCCACCAGCAGAGATCTGGGGAGACCCCTCCACTTT. This translates into CATSRDLGRPLHF.